A selection of T cell receptor beta chains follows, all from one sample in a study of T cells in Graves' hyperthyroidism and ophthalmopathy. One entry per CDR3 protein, called by TCRdb with MiXCR from the multiplex PCR reads. The table records hundreds of thousands of distinct CDR3 sequences, approximately 20% of them present only once. The sample was blood. These receptors all stem from a middle-aged man with Graves' ophthalmopathy. CDR3s include the opening cysteine and the closing phenylalanine or tryptophan. D genes are given only for firm matches. Clone size is shown for a subset of rows, as once, few, many or a class of expanded clone.

v_call	d_call	j_call	clone_size	cdr3_aa	cdr3_nt
TRBV7-9	-	TRBJ2-5	-	CASSSSPDETQYF	TGTGCCAGCAGCTCCTCACCTGACGAGACCCAGTACTTC
TRBV2	-	TRBJ1-5	-	CASKGDSNQPQHF	TGTGCCAGCAAGGGGGATAGCAATCAGCCCCAGCATTTT
TRBV5-1	-	TRBJ2-7	many	CASSLGQYTYEQYF	TGCGCCAGCAGCTTGGGACAGTATACCTACGAGCAGTACTTC
TRBV18	-	TRBJ1-1	many	CATTRASDTEAFF	TGTGCCACCACCCGGGCTAGTGACACTGAAGCTTTCTTT
TRBV9	-	TRBJ1-1	few	CASSPSGRGNTEAFF	TGTGCCAGCAGCCCCTCAGGTAGGGGGAACACTGAAGCTTTCTTT
TRBV5-1	-	TRBJ2-1	few	CASSPRGLALSSYNEQFF	TGCGCCAGCAGCCCCCGCGGGCTAGCGCTTAGCTCCTACAATGAGCAGTTCTTC
TRBV7-9	-	TRBJ2-5	many	CASSPPTVQTQYF	TGTGCCAGCAGCCCCCCGACAGTTCAGACCCAGTACTTC
TRBV5-1	TRBD1	TRBJ1-1	many	CASSQRDSTDTEAFF	TGCGCCAGCTCACAACGGGACAGCACAGACACTGAAGCTTTCTTT
TRBV2	-	TRBJ1-1	-	CASFAGTPGTEAFF	TGTGCCAGCTTTGCGGGGACCCCCGGCACTGAAGCTTTCTTT
TRBV7-3	TRBD2	TRBJ2-3	-	CASSQIGLATDTQYF	TGTGCCAGCAGCCAAATCGGACTAGCGACAGATACGCAGTATTTT
TRBV5-1	TRBD1	TRBJ2-7	many	CASRTSGTGVSEQYF	TGCGCCAGCAGAACGTCCGGGACAGGGGTAAGCGAGCAGTACTTC
TRBV28	-	TRBJ1-1	many	CASGSLGASSEAFF	TGTGCCAGCGGATCCCTTGGGGCTTCGAGTGAAGCTTTCTTT
TRBV7-9	-	TRBJ2-1	-	CASSAPSAEQFF	TGTGCCAGCAGCGCCCCTAGCGCGGAGCAGTTCTTC
TRBV5-8	-	TRBJ2-7	-	CASSPHRYQAYEQYF	TGTGCCAGCAGCCCGCACAGGTATCAGGCCTACGAGCAGTACTTC
TRBV3-1	-	TRBJ1-2	few	CASSQALQTPLANYGYTF	TGTGCCAGCAGCCAAGCTTTACAGACCCCCTTAGCTAACTATGGCTACACCTTC
TRBV7-6	TRBD1	TRBJ1-2	-	CASGTGVGYTF	TGTGCCAGCGGGACAGGGGTCGGCTACACCTTC
TRBV30	-	TRBJ1-3	-	CAWSTPGAGNTIYF	TGTGCCTGGAGTACTCCAGGGGCTGGAAACACCATATATTTT
TRBV7-8	-	TRBJ1-5	few	CASSSSGRQGYNQPQHF	TGTGCCAGCAGCTCCTCCGGTAGGCAGGGCTACAATCAGCCCCAGCATTTT
TRBV11-1	-	TRBJ1-1	many	CASSLDRLEAFF	TGTGCCAGCAGCTTGGACAGACTTGAAGCTTTCTTT
TRBV19	-	TRBJ2-7	-	CASSISTGEQYF	TGTGCCAGTAGTATCTCGACGGGCGAGCAGTACTTC
TRBV11-2	TRBD1	TRBJ2-7	many	CASSLVLSWTGNEQYF	TGTGCCAGCAGCTTAGTCCTTTCCTGGACAGGCAACGAGCAGTACTTC
TRBV6-1	-	TRBJ2-4	-	CARRGRGDIQYF	TGTGCCCGCAGGGGTCGCGGCGACATTCAGTACTTC